The 20 T cell receptor beta chains below come from one sample, sequenced in a study of cytomegalovirus exposure and HLA in healthy donors (dated by TCRdb to 2017 to 2019). Preparation of the library involved the immunoSEQ multiplex PCR assay. For the multiplex PCR, a mixture combining 60 forward primers for TCR Vbeta segments and 13 reverse primers for TCR Jbeta segments was used. The source is immuneACCESS, and TCRdb retained only in-frame sequences with V and J called. Part of the clones is not carried over; for the studies checked, unresolved V genes explain less than half of this, and the remainder is unexplained. The sample table shows roughly 150,000 clones, and 75% to 90% are seen once. The top ten constitute 1% of the sample. The sample taken for sequencing was PBMCs. These receptors all come from a boy under 10 years old in good health and CMV-seronegative.

The chain has TRBV27 and TRBJ1-1; D perhaps matches TRBD1 (5 bases). The CDR3 has 14 residues. Trimming removed 4 bases from V and 1 base from J, with 10 bases in between. Germline V gives CDR1 MNHEY, CDR2 SMNVEV (reference sequence). The CDR3 region is CASSSGLPNTEAFF. DNA for the CDR3: TGTGCCAGCAGTTCGGGACTCCCGAACACTGAAGCTTTCTTT.

The gene calls are TRBV6-5 and TRBJ1-4, with D perhaps TRBD1 (6 bases). The V gene's germline CDR1 is MNHEY and CDR2 SVGAGI. The CDR3 covers 15 residues. V was cut by 2 bases and J by 7 bases, with 14 bases left in between. The CDR3 DNA reads as TGTGCCAGCAGTTACGGTTCGGGGGGCGGTGAAAAACTGTTTTTT. This sequence encodes CASSYGSGGGEKLFF.

The chain links TRBV28 to TRBJ1-3; D is possibly TRBD1 (5 bases). The CDR3 loop spans 14 amino acids. In germline, CDR1 is MDHEN, CDR2 SYDVKM. The ends were cut back, 6 bases at V and 0 bases at J, with 9 bases in the middle. CDR3 nucleotides: TGTGCCAGCAGCCGGGACTTCTCTGGAAACACCATATATTTT. It codes for CASSRDFSGNTIYF.

The CDR3, as DNA: TGTGCCTGGGGGCCCCCGGGGGGCTCTGGGGCCAACGTCCTGACTTTC. It specifies CAWGPPGGSGANVLTF. This chain joins TRBV30 and TRBJ2-6; 7 nucleotides match TRBD2. V lost 5 bases and J lost 0; bases outside the gene matches: 7. The CDR3 sequence is 16 residues long. Germline V lookup: CDR1 GTSNPN, CDR2 SVGIG (reference sequence).

V gene TRBV19 combines with J gene TRBJ2-1, with 10 bases aligning to TRBD2. V gave up 5 bases and J gave up 4 bases; unmatched junction bases: 5. Germline V gives CDR1 LNHDA, CDR2 SQIVND (reference sequence). The CDR3 runs to 15 residues. The CDR3 loop reads CASSASSGSYNEQFF. In DNA form, the CDR3 reads TGTGCCAGTAGTGCCTCTAGCGGGAGTTACAATGAGCAGTTCTTC.

The genes are TRBV2 and TRBJ2-5; 7 positions match TRBD1. The junction had 2 bases not matched to a gene; V was cut back by 6 bases and J by 1 base. Per the germline V gene, CDR1 is SNHLY and CDR2 is FYNNEI. The CDR3 has 13 residues. The CDR3 nucleotides read TGTGCCAGCAGCGGGGACAGCCAAGAGACCCAGTACTTC. It yields the protein CASSGDSQETQYF.

This chain uses TRBV15 with TRBJ2-1, with D possibly matching TRBD1 (6 bases). The germline gives CDR1 LNHNV, CDR2 YYDKDF (reference sequence). The CDR3 is 14 amino acids. V was pared by 0 bases and J by 10 bases, with 13 bases between. This CDR3 reads CATSRDYPQGEQFF. The CDR3 DNA sequence: TGTGCCACCAGCAGAGATTATCCCCAGGGGGAGCAGTTCTTC.

The chain combines TRBV29-1 with TRBJ1-2; D perhaps matches TRBD1 (5 bases). The CDR3 length is 13 residues. Trimming shortened V by 7 bases and J by 6 bases, and 18 bases separated the two germline ends. Germline CDR1 SQVTM, CDR2 ANQGSEA. Here the CDR3 reads CSAVRGVQDGYTF. The CDR3 nucleotides read TGCAGCGCCGTCCGGGGGGTACAGGATGGCTACACCTTC.

This chain joins TRBV19 and TRBJ2-2, with 8 bases identical to TRBD2. Germline lookup yields CDR1 LNHDA and CDR2 SQIVND (reference sequence). The CDR3 is 16 amino acids. V trimming: 1 base; J trimming: 0 bases; junction bases outside the gene matches: 1. The CDR3 sequence: CASSIVAGTNTGELFF. DNA for the CDR3: TGTGCCAGTAGTATAGTAGCGGGGACGAACACCGGGGAGCTGTTTTTT.

V gene TRBV9 combines with J gene TRBJ2-7, with 10 positions matching TRBD1. In germline, CDR1 is SGDLS, CDR2 YYNGEE. This CDR3 has 14 amino acids. Trimming removed 4 bases from V and 6 bases from J; junction bases left unmatched: 7. The CDR3 bases are TGTGCCAGCAGCCTCGGACAGGGGGGGCTCGAGCAGTACTTC. It codes for CASSLGQGGLEQYF. Variable domain in full (rest from reference TRBV9 and TRBJ2-7): DSGVTQTPKHLITATGQRVTLRCSPRSGDLSVYWYQQSLDQGLQFLIQYYNGEERAKGNILERFSAQQFPDLHSELNLSSLELGDSALYFCASSLGQGGLEQYFGPGTRLTVT.

This clone has just a few counts. The chain has TRBV30 and TRBJ2-1; no reliable D call. Trimming took off 5 bases at V and 10 bases at J, with 15 bases between the two ends. This CDR3 is 12 amino acids long. The V gene's germline CDR1 is GTSNPN and CDR2 SVGIG (reference sequence). The CDR3 loop reads CAWRTYSLEQFF. The CDR3 coding sequence is TGTGCCTGGCGTACCTATTCACTCGAGCAGTTCTTC.

J is TRBJ1-2 and V is TRBV15; a weak D match, TRBD1 (6 bases). The CDR3 extends over 17 amino acids. Germline V lookup: CDR1 LNHNV, CDR2 YYDKDF (reference sequence). Trimming pared 0 bases from V and 3 bases from J, leaving 17 bases between. CDR3: CATSRDTGAGQYYGYTF. The CDR3 DNA reads TGTGCCACCAGCAGAGATACCGGTGCCGGACAGTACTATGGCTACACCTTC.

The gene calls are TRBV28 and TRBJ1-5; 9 positions agree with TRBD1. V lost 10 bases and J lost 2; bases outside the gene matches: 12. This CDR3 is 16 amino acids long. CDR1 and CDR2 from the germline V gene are MDHEN and SYDVKM. The CDR3, as DNA: TGTGCCACCAATTACAGGGGGCCAGGGGGCAATCAGCCCCAGCATTTT. Protein sequence: CATNYRGPGGNQPQHF.

The rearrangement links TRBV28 to TRBJ1-4; 9 bases are shared with TRBD1. The germline gives CDR1 MDHEN, CDR2 SYDVKM. J lost 6 bases, V lost 6 bases, and 14 bases had no gene match. This CDR3 spans 17 amino acids. CDR3 coding DNA: TGTGCCAGCAGCCCCTCTTACACAGGGGGCGGGGATGAAAAACTGTTTTTT. This encodes CASSPSYTGGGDEKLFF.

CDR3 sequence reads: CASSLKDRALTDTQYF. CDR3 in DNA: TGCGCCAGCAGCCTGAAAGACAGGGCCCTCACAGATACGCAGTATTTT. The chain is built from TRBV5-1 and TRBJ2-3; TRBD1 matches at 7 bases. The CDR3 is 16 residues long. CDR1 and CDR2 from the germline V gene are SGHRS and YFSETQ. J was trimmed by 2 bases and V by 4 bases; bases with no gene match: 10. Filled out from reference TRBV5-1 and TRBJ2-3, the complete variable domain reads KAGVTQTPRYLIKTRGQQVTLSCSPISGHRSVSWYQQTPGQGLQFLFEYFSETQRNKGNFPGRFSGRQFSNSRSEMNVSTLELGDSALYLCASSLKDRALTDTQYFGPGTRLTVL.

The V and J genes are TRBV11-2 and TRBJ2-3; 11 positions match TRBD2. The V segment lost 6 bases and the J segment 2 bases; nucleotides outside the gene matches: 10. CDR3 length equals 17 residues. Germline V gene lookup returns CDR1 SGHAT and CDR2 FQNNGV. The CDR3 nucleotides are TGTGCCAGCAGAGTTGGGACTAGCGGACTCTTCACAGATACGCAGTATTTT. It is translated as CASRVGTSGLFTDTQYF. Combining the CDR3 with reference TRBV11-2 and TRBJ2-3 gives the whole variable domain EAGVAQSPRYKIIEKRQSVAFWCNPISGHATLYWYQQILGQGPKLLIQFQNNGVVDDSQLPKDRFSAERLKGVDSTLKIQPAKLEDSAVYLCASRVGTSGLFTDTQYFGPGTRLTVL.

J is TRBJ2-7 and V is TRBV5-5; 7 nucleotides match TRBD1. The CDR3 loop spans 15 amino acids. The V segment lost 3 bases and the J segment 12 bases; nucleotides outside the gene matches: 18. Germline assignment: CDR1 SGHKS and CDR2 YYEKEE (reference sequence). As DNA, the CDR3 is TGTGCCAGCAGCTCCAGGGGGATACCCTCTACGAAGATGTACTTC. Translation gives CASSSRGIPSTKMYF.

The rearrangement links TRBV6-1 to TRBJ2-3, with D possibly matching TRBD1 (7 bases). This CDR3 comprises 14 residues. Germline-derived CDR1 and CDR2 are MNHNS and SASEGT. V dropped 7 bases and J dropped 2 bases, with 13 bases sitting between them. CDR3 in amino acids: CASTPGGNTDTQYF. CDR3 nucleotides: TGTGCCAGCACCCCAGGGGGGAACACAGATACGCAGTATTTT.

The chain joins TRBV7-6 to TRBJ2-5; 8 bases agree with TRBD2. Germline loops: CDR1 SGHVS, CDR2 FNYEAQ. V gave up 5 bases and J gave up 5 bases; unmatched junction bases: 13. The CDR3 is 16 amino acids. The CDR3 region is CASSLQTSADSETQYF. The CDR3 DNA reads TGTGCCAGCAGCCTTCAGACTAGCGCCGACAGTGAGACCCAGTACTTC.

This rearrangement joins TRBV7-2 to TRBJ2-3, with 7 bases fitting TRBD2. J was trimmed by 1 base and V by 1 base; bases with no gene match: 2. The CDR3 totals 15 residues. The germline V gene encodes CDR1 SGHTA and CDR2 FQGNSA. The chain's CDR3 is CASSLVLAGTDTQYF. The CDR3 DNA reads TGTGCCAGCAGCTTAGTGCTAGCGGGCACAGATACGCAGTATTTT.